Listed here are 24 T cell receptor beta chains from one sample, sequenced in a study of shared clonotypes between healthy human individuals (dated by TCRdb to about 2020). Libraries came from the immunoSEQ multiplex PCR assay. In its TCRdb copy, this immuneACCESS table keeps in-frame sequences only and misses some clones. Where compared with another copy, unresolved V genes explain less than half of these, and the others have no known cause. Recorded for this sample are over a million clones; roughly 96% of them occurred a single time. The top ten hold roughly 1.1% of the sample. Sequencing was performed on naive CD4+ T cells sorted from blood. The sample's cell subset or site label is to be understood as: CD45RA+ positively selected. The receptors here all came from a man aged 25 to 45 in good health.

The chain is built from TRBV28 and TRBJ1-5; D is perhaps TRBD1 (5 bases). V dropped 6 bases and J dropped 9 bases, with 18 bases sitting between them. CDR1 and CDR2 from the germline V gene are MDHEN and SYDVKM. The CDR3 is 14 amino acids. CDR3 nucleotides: TGTGCCAGCAGCACCCCCGGGGGTTTTATGCCCCAGCATTTT. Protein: CASSTPGGFMPQHF.

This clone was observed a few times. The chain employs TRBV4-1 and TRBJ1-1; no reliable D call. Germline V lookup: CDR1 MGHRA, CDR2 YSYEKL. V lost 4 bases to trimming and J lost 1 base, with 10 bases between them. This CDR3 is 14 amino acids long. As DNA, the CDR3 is TGCGCCAGCAGCCCGACACCCGGGAACACTGAAGCTTTCTTT. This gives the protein CASSPTPGNTEAFF.

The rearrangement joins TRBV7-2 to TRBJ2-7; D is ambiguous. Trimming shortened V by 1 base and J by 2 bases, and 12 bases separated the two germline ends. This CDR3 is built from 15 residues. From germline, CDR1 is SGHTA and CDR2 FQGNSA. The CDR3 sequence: CASSLGWVGTYEQYF. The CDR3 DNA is TGTGCCAGCAGCTTAGGTTGGGTAGGGACCTACGAGCAGTACTTC.

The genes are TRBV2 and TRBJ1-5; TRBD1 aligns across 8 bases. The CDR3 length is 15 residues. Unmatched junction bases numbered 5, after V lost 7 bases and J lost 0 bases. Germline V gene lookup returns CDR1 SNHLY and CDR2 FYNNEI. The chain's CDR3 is CASKGDRNSNQPQHF. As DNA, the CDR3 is TGTGCCAGCAAAGGGGACAGGAATAGCAATCAGCCCCAGCATTTT.

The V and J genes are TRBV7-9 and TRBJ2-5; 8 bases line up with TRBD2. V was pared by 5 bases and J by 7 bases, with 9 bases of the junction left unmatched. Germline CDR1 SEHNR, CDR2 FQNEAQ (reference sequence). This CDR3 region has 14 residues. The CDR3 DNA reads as TGTGCCAGCAGCGCGGGACTAGACCTCGGGACCCAGTACTTC. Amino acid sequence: CASSAGLDLGTQYF.

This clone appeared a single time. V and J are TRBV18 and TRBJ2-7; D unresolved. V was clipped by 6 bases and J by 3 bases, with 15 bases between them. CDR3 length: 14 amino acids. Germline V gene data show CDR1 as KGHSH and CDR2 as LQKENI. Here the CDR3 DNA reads TGTGCCAGCTCGGCCGGCGCCCTTTTCTACGAGCAGTACTTC. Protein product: CASSAGALFYEQYF.

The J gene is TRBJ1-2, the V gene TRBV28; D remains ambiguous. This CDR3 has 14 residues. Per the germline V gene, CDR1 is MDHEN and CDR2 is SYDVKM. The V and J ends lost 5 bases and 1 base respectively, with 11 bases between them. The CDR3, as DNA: TGTGCCAGCAGTCTTACACAGCTTAACTATGGCTACACCTTC. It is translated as CASSLTQLNYGYTF.

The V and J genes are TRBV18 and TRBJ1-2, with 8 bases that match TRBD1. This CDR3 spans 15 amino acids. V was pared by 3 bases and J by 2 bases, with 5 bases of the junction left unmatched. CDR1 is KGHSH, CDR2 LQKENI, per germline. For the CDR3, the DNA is TGTGCCAGCTCACCCATCGGACAGGGAAACTATGGCTACACCTTC. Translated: CASSPIGQGNYGYTF.

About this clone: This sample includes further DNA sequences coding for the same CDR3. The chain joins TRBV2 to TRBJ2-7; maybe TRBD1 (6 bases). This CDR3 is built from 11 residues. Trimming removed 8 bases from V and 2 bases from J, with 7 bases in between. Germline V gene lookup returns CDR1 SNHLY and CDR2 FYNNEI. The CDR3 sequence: CASRQAYEQYF. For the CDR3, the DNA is TGTGCCAGCCGACAGGCCTACGAGCAGTACTTC.

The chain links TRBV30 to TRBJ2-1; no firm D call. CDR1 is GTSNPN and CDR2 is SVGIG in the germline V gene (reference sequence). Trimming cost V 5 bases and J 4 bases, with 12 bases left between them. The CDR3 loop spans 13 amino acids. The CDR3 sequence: CAWATDSYNEQFF. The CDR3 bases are TGTGCCTGGGCCACCGACTCATACAATGAGCAGTTCTTC.

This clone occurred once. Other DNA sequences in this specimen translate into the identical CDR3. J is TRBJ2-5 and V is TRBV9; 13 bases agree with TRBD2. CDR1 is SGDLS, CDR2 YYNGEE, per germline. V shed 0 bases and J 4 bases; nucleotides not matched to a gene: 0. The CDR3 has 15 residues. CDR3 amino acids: CASSVGTSGRETQYF. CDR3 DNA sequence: TGTGCCAGCAGCGTAGGGACTAGCGGGAGAGAGACCCAGTACTTC.

In nucleotides, the CDR3 is TGTGCCAGCAGTTACGGAACAGGGGGCTTGGGCAACACCATATATTTT. This codes for CASSYGTGGLGNTIYF. V and J are TRBV6-5 and TRBJ1-3, with TRBD1 identical over 9 bases. V trimming: 2 bases; J trimming: 7 bases; junction bases outside the gene matches: 9. Per germline, CDR1 MNHEY and CDR2 SVGAGI. This CDR3 has 16 amino acids.

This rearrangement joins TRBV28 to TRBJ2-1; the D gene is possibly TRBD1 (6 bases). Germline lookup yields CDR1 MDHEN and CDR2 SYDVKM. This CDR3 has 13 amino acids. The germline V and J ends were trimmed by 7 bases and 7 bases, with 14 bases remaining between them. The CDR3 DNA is TGTGCCAGCACCAGACTACAGGGAAATGAGCAGTTCTTC. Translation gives CASTRLQGNEQFF.

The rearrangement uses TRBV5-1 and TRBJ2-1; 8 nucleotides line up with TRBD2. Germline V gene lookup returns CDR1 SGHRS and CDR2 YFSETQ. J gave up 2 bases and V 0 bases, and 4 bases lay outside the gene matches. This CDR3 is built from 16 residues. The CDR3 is CASSLEAGVTYNEQFF. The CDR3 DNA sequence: TGCGCCAGCAGCTTGGAAGCGGGAGTCACCTACAATGAGCAGTTCTTC.

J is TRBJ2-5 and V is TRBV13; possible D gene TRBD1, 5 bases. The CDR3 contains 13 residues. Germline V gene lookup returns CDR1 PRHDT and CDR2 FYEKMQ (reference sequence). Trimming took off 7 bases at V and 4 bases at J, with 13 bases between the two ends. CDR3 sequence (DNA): TGTGCCAGCACCCAGAGTAGGGGAGAGACCCAGTACTTC. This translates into CASTQSRGETQYF.

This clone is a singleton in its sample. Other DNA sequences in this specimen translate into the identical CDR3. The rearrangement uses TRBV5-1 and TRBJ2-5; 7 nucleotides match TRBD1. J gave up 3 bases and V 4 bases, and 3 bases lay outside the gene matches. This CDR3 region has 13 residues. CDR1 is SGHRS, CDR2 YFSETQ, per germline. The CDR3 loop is CASSPQGEETQYF. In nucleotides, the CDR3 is TGCGCCAGCAGCCCCCAGGGGGAAGAGACCCAGTACTTC.

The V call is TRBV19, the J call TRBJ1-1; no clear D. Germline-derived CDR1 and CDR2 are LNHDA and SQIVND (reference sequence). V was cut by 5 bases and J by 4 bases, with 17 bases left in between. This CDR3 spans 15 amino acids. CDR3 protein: CASSSIRAPSTEAFF. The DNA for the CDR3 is TGTGCCAGTAGTTCGATTCGCGCCCCGAGCACTGAAGCTTTCTTT. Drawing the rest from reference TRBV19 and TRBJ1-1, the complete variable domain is DGGITQSPKYLFRKEGQNVTLSCEQNLNHDAMYWYRQDPGQGLRLIYYSQIVNDFQKGDIAEGYSVSREKKESFPLTVTSAQKNPTAFYLCASSSIRAPSTEAFFGQGTRLTVV.

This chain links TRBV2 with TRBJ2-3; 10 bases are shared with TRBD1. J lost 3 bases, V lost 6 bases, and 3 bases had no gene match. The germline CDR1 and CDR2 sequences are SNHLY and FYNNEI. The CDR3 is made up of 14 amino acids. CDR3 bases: TGTGCCAGCAGGGGACAGGGGACAACAGATACGCAGTATTTT. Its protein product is CASRGQGTTDTQYF.

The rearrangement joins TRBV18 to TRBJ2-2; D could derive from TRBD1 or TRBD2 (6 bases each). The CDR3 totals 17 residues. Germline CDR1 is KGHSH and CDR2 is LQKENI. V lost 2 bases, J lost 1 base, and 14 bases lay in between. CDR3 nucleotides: TGTGCCAGCTCACCAAACAGGGCGGGGAAGAACACCGGGGAGCTGTTTTTT. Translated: CASSPNRAGKNTGELFF.

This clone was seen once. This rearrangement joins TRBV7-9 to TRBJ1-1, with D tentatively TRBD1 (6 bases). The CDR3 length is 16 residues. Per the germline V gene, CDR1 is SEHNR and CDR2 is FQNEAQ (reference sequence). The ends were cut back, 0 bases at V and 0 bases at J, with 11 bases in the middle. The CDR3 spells CASSLAGQKMNTEAFF. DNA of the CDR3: TGTGCCAGCAGCTTAGCAGGACAGAAGATGAACACTGAAGCTTTCTTT.

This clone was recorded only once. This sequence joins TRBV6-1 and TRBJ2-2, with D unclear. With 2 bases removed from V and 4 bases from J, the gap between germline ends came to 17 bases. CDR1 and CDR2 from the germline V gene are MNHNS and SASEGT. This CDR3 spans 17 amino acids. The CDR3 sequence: CASSESPAASITGELFF. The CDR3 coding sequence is TGTGCCAGCAGTGAATCTCCGGCGGCCTCAATCACCGGGGAGCTGTTTTTT.

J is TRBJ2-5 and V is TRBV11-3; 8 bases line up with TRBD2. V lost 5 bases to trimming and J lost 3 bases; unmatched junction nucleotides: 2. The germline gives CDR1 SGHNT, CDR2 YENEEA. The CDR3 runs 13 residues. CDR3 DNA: TGTGCCAGCAGCCAGCGGGAGAAAGAGACCCAGTACTTC. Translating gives CASSQREKETQYF.

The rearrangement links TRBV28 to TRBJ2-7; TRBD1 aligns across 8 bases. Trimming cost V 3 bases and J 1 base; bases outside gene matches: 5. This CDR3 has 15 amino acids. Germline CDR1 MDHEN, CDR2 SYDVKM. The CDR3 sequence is CASSLGGQESYEQYF. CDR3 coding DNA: TGTGCCAGCAGTTTGGGGGGACAGGAGTCCTACGAGCAGTACTTC.

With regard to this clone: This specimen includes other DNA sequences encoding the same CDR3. CDR3 residues: CASSQAGGNTIYF. CDR3 coding DNA: TGTGCCAGCAGCCAGGCAGGGGGGAACACCATATATTTT. The chain is built from TRBV14 and TRBJ1-3, with 7 bases that match TRBD1. Germline values: CDR1 SGHDN, CDR2 FVKESK. V was clipped by 3 bases and J by 7 bases; unmatched bases: 3. The CDR3 runs to 13 residues.